Described below is a single TCR beta chain sequence and its context. The data belong to a study of OX40 agonist ivuxolimab in advanced cancers. Background on the study: Dose-escalation patients had hepatocellular carcinoma, melanoma, renal cell or head and neck cancer.

Sequencing was performed with immunoSEQ multiplex PCR; in TCRdb, only in-frame clones are kept and a portion is missing. The sample has 70,000 or so clones; about three quarters are singletons. Individuals having autoimmune disease history or systemic immunosuppression were not enrolled. V lost 2 bases, J lost 4 bases, and 6 bases stayed unmatched. This CDR3 contains 15 residues. Germline V gene sequence: CDR1 LGHNA, CDR2 YNFKEQ. This sequence was found in an adult with an advanced solid tumor such as melanoma, head and neck, liver or kidney cancer. Here the sequenced sample was CD4+ or CD8+ T cells sorted from blood, taken in a trial of the OX40 agonist ivuxolimab. V gene TRBV4-2 combines with J gene TRBJ1-2; 8 bases fit TRBD1. In nucleotides, the CDR3 is TGTGCCAGCAGCCAAAACCTACAGGGGGGCTATGGCTACACCTTC. This sequence encodes CASSQNLQGGYGYTF.